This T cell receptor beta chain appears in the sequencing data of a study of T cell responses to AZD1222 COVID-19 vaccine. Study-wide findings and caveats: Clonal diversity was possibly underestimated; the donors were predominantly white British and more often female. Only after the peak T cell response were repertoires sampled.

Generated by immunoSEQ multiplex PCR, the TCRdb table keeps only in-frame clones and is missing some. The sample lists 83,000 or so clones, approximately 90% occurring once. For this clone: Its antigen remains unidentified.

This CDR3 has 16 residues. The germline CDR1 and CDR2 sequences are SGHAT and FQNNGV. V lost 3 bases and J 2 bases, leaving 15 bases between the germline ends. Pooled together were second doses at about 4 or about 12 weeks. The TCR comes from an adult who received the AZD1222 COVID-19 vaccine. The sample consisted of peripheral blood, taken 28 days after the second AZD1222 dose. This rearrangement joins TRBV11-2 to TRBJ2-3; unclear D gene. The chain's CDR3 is CASSLRPQLSTDTQYF. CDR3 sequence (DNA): TGTGCCAGCAGCTTGAGACCCCAACTATCCACAGATACGCAGTATTTT.